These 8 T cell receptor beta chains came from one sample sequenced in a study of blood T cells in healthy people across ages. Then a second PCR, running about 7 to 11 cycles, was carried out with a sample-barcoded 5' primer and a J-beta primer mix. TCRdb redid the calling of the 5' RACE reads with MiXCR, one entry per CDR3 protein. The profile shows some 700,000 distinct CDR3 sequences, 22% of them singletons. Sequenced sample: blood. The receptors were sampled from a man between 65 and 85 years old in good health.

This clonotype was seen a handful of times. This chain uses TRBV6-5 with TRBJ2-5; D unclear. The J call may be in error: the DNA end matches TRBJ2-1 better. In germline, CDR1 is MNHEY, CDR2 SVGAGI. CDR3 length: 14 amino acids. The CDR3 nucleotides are TGTGCCAGCAGTTACCCCACGGCACCGGCTGAGCAGTTCTTC. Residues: CASSYPTAPAEQFF.

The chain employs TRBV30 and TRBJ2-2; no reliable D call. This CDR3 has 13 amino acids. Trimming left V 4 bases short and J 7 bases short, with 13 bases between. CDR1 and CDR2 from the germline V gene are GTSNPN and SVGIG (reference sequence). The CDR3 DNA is TGTGCCTGGACCCGTTCGGCGGACGGGGAGCTGTTTTTT. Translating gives CAWTRSADGELFF. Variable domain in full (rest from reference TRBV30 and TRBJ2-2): SQTIHQWPATLVQPVGSPLSLECTVEGTSNPNLYWYRQAAGRGLQLLFYSVGIGQISSEVPQNLSASRPQDRQFILSSKKLLLSDSGFYLCAWTRSADGELFFGEGSRLTVL.

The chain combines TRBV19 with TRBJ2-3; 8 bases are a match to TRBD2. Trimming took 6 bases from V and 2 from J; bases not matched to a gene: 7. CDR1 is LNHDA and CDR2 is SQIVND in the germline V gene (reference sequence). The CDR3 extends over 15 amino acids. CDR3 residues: CASSPTSGPTDTQYF. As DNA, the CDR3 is TGTGCCAGTAGCCCTACTAGCGGCCCCACAGATACGCAGTATTTT.

CDR3 nucleotides: TGTGCCAGCAGTCTCAGGGGGGGCGCAGGGACTGAAGCTTTCTTT. It encodes CASSLRGGAGTEAFF. The chain joins TRBV12-3 or TRBV12-4 to TRBJ1-1, with 7 nucleotides matching TRBD1. This CDR3 has 15 amino acids. Germline trimming cut 5 bases from V and 5 bases from J; bases unmatched to any gene: 11.

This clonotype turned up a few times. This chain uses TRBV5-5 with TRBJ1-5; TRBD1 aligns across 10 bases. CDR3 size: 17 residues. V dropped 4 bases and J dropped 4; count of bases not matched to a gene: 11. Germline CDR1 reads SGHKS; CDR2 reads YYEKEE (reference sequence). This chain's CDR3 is CASSSDGTGVRNQPQHF. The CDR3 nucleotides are TGTGCCAGCAGCAGCGATGGGACAGGGGTTCGGAATCAGCCCCAGCATTTT.

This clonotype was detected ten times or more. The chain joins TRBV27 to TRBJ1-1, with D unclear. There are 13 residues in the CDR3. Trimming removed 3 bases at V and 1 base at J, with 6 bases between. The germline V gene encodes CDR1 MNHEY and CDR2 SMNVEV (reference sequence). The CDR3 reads CASSLLRNTEAFF. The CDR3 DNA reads TGTGCCAGCAGTTTGTTGAGGAACACTGAAGCTTTCTTT.

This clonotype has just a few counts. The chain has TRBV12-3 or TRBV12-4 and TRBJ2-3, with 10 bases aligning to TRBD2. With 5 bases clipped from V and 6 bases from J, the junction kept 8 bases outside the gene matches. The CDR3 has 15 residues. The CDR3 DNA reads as TGTGCCAGCAGTCTTCTAGCGGGGGTGGCGGATACGCAGTATTTT. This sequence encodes CASSLLAGVADTQYF.

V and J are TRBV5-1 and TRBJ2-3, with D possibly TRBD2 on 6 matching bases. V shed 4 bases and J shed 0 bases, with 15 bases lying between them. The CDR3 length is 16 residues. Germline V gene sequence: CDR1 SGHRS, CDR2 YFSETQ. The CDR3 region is CASSPGAGFSTDTQYF. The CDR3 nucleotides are TGCGCCAGCAGCCCCGGAGCGGGTTTTAGCACAGATACGCAGTATTTT.